Below, 29 T cell receptor beta chains from the same sample are listed, as sequenced in a study of blood T cell repertoires in COVID-19. Assay used: immunoSEQ multiplex PCR; TCRdb lists only in-frame clones, some missing. The sample has 350,000 or so clones; around 83% are singletons. Source material: peripheral blood. The receptor set was obtained from a man aged 30-40 years with active or convalescent COVID-19.

The CDR3, as DNA: TGCGCCAGCAGCTCGACGACTCCCCTCTACAATGAGCAGTTCTTC. Amino acids: CASSSTTPLYNEQFF. This chain links TRBV5-1 with TRBJ2-1, with D unclear. This CDR3 has 15 residues. Trimming removed 3 bases at V and 3 bases at J, with 13 bases between. Germline V gene sequence: CDR1 SGHRS, CDR2 YFSETQ. The whole variable domain, remainder taken from reference TRBV5-1 and TRBJ2-1, is KAGVTQTPRYLIKTRGQQVTLSCSPISGHRSVSWYQQTPGQGLQFLFEYFSETQRNKGNFPGRFSGRQFSNSRSEMNVSTLELGDSALYLCASSSTTPLYNEQFFGPGTRLTVL.

The chain is built from TRBV7-3 and TRBJ1-1, with 7 bases matching TRBD1. This CDR3 spans 13 amino acids. Per germline, CDR1 SGHTA and CDR2 FQGTGA. V lost 3 bases, J lost 5 bases, and 3 bases stayed unmatched. The CDR3 DNA follows: TGTGCCAGCAGCTTGACAGGGAGGACTGAAGCTTTCTTT. As protein: CASSLTGRTEAFF. Full variable domain (rest looked up from reference TRBV7-3 and TRBJ1-1): GAGVSQTPSNKVTEKGKYVELRCDPISGHTALYWYRQSLGQGPEFLIYFQGTGAADDSGLPNDRFFAVRPEGSVSTLKIQRTERGDSAVYLCASSLTGRTEAFFGQGTRLTVV.

This chain links TRBV19 with TRBJ1-4, with 8 bases that match TRBD1. The V and J ends lost 5 bases and 8 bases, in that order; junction bases with no gene match: 7. Germline CDR1 and CDR2: LNHDA and SQIVND (reference sequence). The CDR3 is 14 amino acids. For the CDR3, the DNA is TGTGCCAGTAGTTCGGACAGGGAGGGGGAAAAACTGTTTTTT. It yields the protein CASSSDREGEKLFF.

With respect to this clone: Germline and junction disagree at one end, which may indicate a read error. CDR3: CASTPGQGIKDEVF. In DNA, the CDR3 is TGTGCCAGTACACCGGGACAGGGTATCAAGGACGAGGTCTTC. The chain joins TRBV5-4 to TRBJ2-1; 9 bases line up with TRBD1. The CDR3 loop spans 14 amino acids. The germline V gene has CDR1 SGHNT and CDR2 YYREEE (reference sequence).

The genes are TRBV7-2 and TRBJ2-2; TRBD2 matches 9 bases. The CDR3 length is 16 residues. Germline assignment: CDR1 SGHTA and CDR2 FQGNSA. V lost 5 bases to trimming and J lost 2 bases; unmatched junction nucleotides: 6. CDR3 nucleotides: TGTGCCAGCAGCCCTTCTAGCGGGGTCAACACCGGGGAGCTGTTTTTT. Translation: CASSPSSGVNTGELFF.

The chain joins TRBV29-1 to TRBJ2-1; D possibly corresponds to TRBD2 (7 bases). V lost 7 bases, J lost 5 bases, and 15 bases lay in between. CDR1 is SQVTM, CDR2 ANQGSEA, per germline. The CDR3 covers 13 residues. CDR3 bases: TGCAGCGCCAGCCCGGGGGGCGACAATGAGCAGTTCTTC. Residues: CSASPGGDNEQFF.

The V and J genes are TRBV3-1 (or the pseudogene TRBV3-2) and TRBJ2-7; the D is unclear. The CDR3 runs 13 residues. Looked up from germline, CDR1 is LGHDT and CDR2 is YNNKEL (reference sequence). V gave up 1 base and J gave up 0 bases, with 4 bases separating them. The CDR3 sequence is CASSQVFSYEQYF. The CDR3 region has the DNA TGTGCCAGCAGCCAAGTCTTCTCCTACGAGCAGTACTTC.

The rearrangement uses TRBV27 and TRBJ2-1, with D possibly being TRBD2 (7 bases). V gave up 8 bases and J gave up 8 bases, with 22 bases separating them. Germline values: CDR1 MNHEY, CDR2 SMNVEV (reference sequence). The CDR3 covers 15 residues. The CDR3 region is CASVTTSRGGYEQFF. The CDR3, as DNA: TGTGCCAGCGTGACGACTAGCAGGGGAGGATATGAGCAGTTCTTC.

The rearrangement joins TRBV7-9 to TRBJ2-7; D gene unclear. The CDR3 sequence is 13 residues long. Trimming cost V 3 bases and J 2 bases, with 8 bases left between them. The germline CDR1 and CDR2 sequences are SEHNR and FQNEAQ (reference sequence). DNA of the CDR3: TGTGCCAGCAGCTTCGGAGTAGCCTACGAGCAGTACTTC. Its translation is CASSFGVAYEQYF.

CDR3 sequence (DNA): TGTGCCAGCAGCTCCCGGACTAGCGGGGGGGGTGAGCAGTTCTTC. As protein: CASSSRTSGGGEQFF. This chain joins TRBV7-3 and TRBJ2-1; 15 positions agree with TRBD2. J gave up 9 bases and V 4 bases, and 4 bases lay outside the gene matches. Germline-derived CDR1 and CDR2 are SGHTA and FQGTGA. The CDR3 totals 15 residues.

Notes on this clone: Other DNA sequences in this specimen translate into the identical CDR3. This chain joins TRBV5-1 and TRBJ2-1, with 13 bases fitting TRBD2. This CDR3 is 16 amino acids long. V was clipped by 4 bases and J by 6 bases; unmatched bases: 7. CDR1 SGHRS and CDR2 YFSETQ come from the germline V gene. CDR3 protein: CASSLRLAGGRNEQFF. For the CDR3, the DNA is TGCGCCAGCAGCCTCCGACTAGCGGGGGGCCGCAATGAGCAGTTCTTC.

J is TRBJ1-4 and V is TRBV29-1; 7 nucleotides align to TRBD1. The CDR3 length is 13 residues. J was trimmed by 7 bases and V by 5 bases; bases with no gene match: 7. Germline V gene lookup returns CDR1 SQVTM and CDR2 ANQGSEA. CDR3 sequence reads: CSVTGTAGEKLFF. For the CDR3, the DNA is TGCAGCGTTACAGGGACAGCGGGTGAAAAACTGTTTTTT. The full variable domain, completed using reference TRBV29-1 and TRBJ1-4, is SAVISQKPSRDICQRGTSLTIQCQVDSQVTMMFWYRQQPGQSLTLIATANQGSEATYESGFVIDKFPISRPNLTFSTLTVSNMSPEDSSIYLCSVTGTAGEKLFFGSGTQLSVL.

The genes are TRBV2 and TRBJ2-3; 7 bases are shared with TRBD2. The CDR3 is 16 residues long. J gave up 0 bases and V 3 bases, and 6 bases lay outside the gene matches. Germline values: CDR1 SNHLY, CDR2 FYNNEI. CDR3 nucleotides: TGTGCCAGCAGTGACGGGCTAGCGGCTAGCACAGATACGCAGTATTTT. Protein sequence: CASSDGLAASTDTQYF.

This clone was counted once. The J gene is TRBJ1-2, the V gene TRBV28; 7 nucleotides line up with TRBD1. Germline V gives CDR1 MDHEN, CDR2 SYDVKM. The V and J ends lost 7 bases and 13 bases, in that order; junction bases with no gene match: 15. CDR3 length equals 13 residues. The CDR3 protein is CASTLQGGGPGTF. The CDR3 nucleotides read TGTGCCAGCACCCTTCAGGGGGGCGGTCCGGGCACCTTC.

This clone was recorded a few times. The V call is TRBV6-5, the J call TRBJ1-1; D perhaps matches TRBD1 (6 bases). Germline values: CDR1 MNHEY, CDR2 SVGAGI. The CDR3 spans 14 residues. Trimming removed 2 bases from V and 5 bases from J, with 12 bases in between. CDR3 sequence: CASSYKQGLTEAFF. The CDR3 DNA follows: TGTGCCAGCAGTTACAAACAGGGTTTAACTGAAGCTTTCTTT.

This rearrangement joins TRBV21-1 to TRBJ2-3; the table names TRBD1, a call not compared with the DNA. TRBV21-1 is a pseudogene locus. The CDR3 is made up of 16 amino acids. CDR3 residues: CARDRFSSASTDTQYF. For the CDR3, the DNA is TGTGCCAGGGACAGGTTCTCTAGCGCAAGCACAGATACGCAGTATTTT.

The rearrangement uses TRBV5-4 and TRBJ2-1, with TRBD2 identical over 8 bases. Germline CDR1 is SGHNT and CDR2 is YYREEE (reference sequence). The CDR3 consists of 16 residues. J lost 5 bases, V lost 0 bases, and 7 bases had no gene match. For the CDR3, the DNA is TGTGCCAGCAGCTTGGCTTCGAGCGGGGGACACAATGAGCAGTTCTTC. Amino acid sequence: CASSLASSGGHNEQFF. The full variable domain, its missing parts supplied by reference TRBV5-4 and TRBJ2-1, is ETGVTQSPTHLIKTRGQQVTLRCSSQSGHNTVSWYQQALGQGPQFIFQYYREEENGRGNFPPRFSGLQFPNYSSELNVNALELDDSALYLCASSLASSGGHNEQFFGPGTRLTVL.

The rearrangement uses TRBV10-3 and TRBJ1-4; D not resolved. The CDR3 length is 12 residues. The V end was cut by 3 bases, the J end by 6 bases, with 5 bases between. In germline, CDR1 is ENHRY, CDR2 SYGVKD. The CDR3 bases are TGTGCCATCAGTGACGGGGATGAAAAACTGTTTTTT. Its translation is CAISDGDEKLFF.

V and J are TRBV9 and TRBJ1-3; D uncertain. The CDR3 has 16 residues. Trimming removed 9 bases at V and 5 bases at J, with 24 bases between. The germline gives CDR1 SGDLS, CDR2 YYNGEE. This CDR3 is CATRGGLSGSRNTIYF. The CDR3 nucleotides read TGTGCCACTCGGGGAGGATTGAGTGGCTCCCGAAACACCATATATTTT. Complete variable domain (other parts from reference TRBV9 and TRBJ1-3): DSGVTQTPKHLITATGQRVTLRCSPRSGDLSVYWYQQSLDQGLQFLIQYYNGEERAKGNILERFSAQQFPDLHSELNLSSLELGDSALYFCATRGGLSGSRNTIYFGEGSWLTVV.

CDR3 DNA sequence: TGTGCCAGCAGCTTAGAGGGGGTAGAGGGCAATCAGCCCCAGCATTTT. Translated, it gives CASSLEGVEGNQPQHF. J is TRBJ1-5 and V is TRBV7-2, with D possibly being TRBD1 (6 bases). V was pared by 1 base and J by 2 bases, with 12 bases between. This CDR3 is 16 amino acids long. From germline, CDR1 is SGHTA and CDR2 FQGNSA.

V is TRBV4-3 and J is TRBJ2-7, with a possible D match to TRBD2 (6 bases). The germline gives CDR1 LGHNA, CDR2 YSLEER. Between the trimmed V and J ends, which lost 4 bases and 2 bases, there was a span of 12 bases. The CDR3 totals 14 residues. The CDR3 nucleotides are TGCGCCAGCAGCCCCGGGACTGTCACCTACGAGCAGTACTTC. Translation gives CASSPGTVTYEQYF.

The chain employs TRBV5-1 and TRBJ1-2, with TRBD1 matching over 9 bases. The germline V gene encodes CDR1 SGHRS and CDR2 YFSETQ. The J segment lost 8 bases and the V segment lost 2 bases, leaving 10 bases of the junction unmatched. CDR3 length: 15 residues. CDR3 region: CASSFGTGGAVGYTF. The CDR3 nucleotides are TGCGCCAGCAGCTTTGGAACAGGGGGCGCAGTGGGCTACACCTTC.

The chain combines TRBV7-8 with TRBJ2-7, with unresolved D. Germline lookup yields CDR1 SGHVS and CDR2 FQNEAQ. The CDR3 has 13 amino acids. The germline V and J ends were trimmed by 0 bases and 2 bases, with 5 bases remaining between them. The CDR3 DNA follows: TGTGCCAGCAGCTTAGCTAACACCTACGAGCAGTACTTC. Translating gives CASSLANTYEQYF.

CDR3 region: CASSQEASSVYEQYF. CDR3 bases: TGTGCCAGCAGCCAAGAGGCTAGTTCGGTCTACGAGCAGTACTTC. The J gene is TRBJ2-7, the V gene TRBV4-2; D ambiguous. Germline CDR1 LGHNA, CDR2 YNFKEQ. With 0 bases removed from V and 3 bases from J, the gap between germline ends came to 12 bases. The length of the CDR3 is 15 residues.

The V gene is TRBV6-4, the J gene TRBJ2-3; 9 bases line up with TRBD2. The trim removed 7 bases at V and 4 bases at J, leaving 12 bases unmatched. Germline V gene lookup returns CDR1 MRHNA and CDR2 SNTAGT. This CDR3 is built from 16 residues. The CDR3, as DNA: TGTGCCAGCACTCCCCAGTTAGCGGGAGCCCCAGATACGCAGTATTTT. Translated, it gives CASTPQLAGAPDTQYF.

V is TRBV7-2 and J is TRBJ2-2; perhaps TRBD2 as D (6 bases). This CDR3 region has 15 residues. The ends were cut back, 3 bases at V and 5 bases at J, with 13 bases in the middle. The germline CDR1 and CDR2 sequences are SGHTA and FQGNSA. The CDR3 protein is CASSLSGTRTGELFF. DNA of the CDR3: TGTGCCAGCAGCTTGTCCGGGACTCGGACCGGGGAGCTGTTTTTT.

The chain recombines TRBV9 with TRBJ2-3; no reliable D call. Trimming removed 0 bases from V and 2 bases from J, with 7 bases in between. Per the germline V gene, CDR1 is SGDLS and CDR2 is YYNGEE. The CDR3 is 14 residues long. CDR3 region: CASSVEQYTDTQYF. The DNA for the CDR3 is TGTGCCAGCAGCGTAGAACAGTACACAGATACGCAGTATTTT.

This rearrangement joins TRBV4-2 to TRBJ1-2; D perhaps matches TRBD1 (5 bases). Germline V gives CDR1 LGHNA, CDR2 YNFKEQ. CDR3 length: 17 residues. The V end was cut by 0 bases, the J end by 1 base, with 15 bases between. This chain's CDR3 is CASSQEWADTRNYGYTF. The CDR3 nucleotides are TGTGCCAGCAGCCAAGAATGGGCGGACACCCGTAACTATGGCTACACCTTC.

The chain employs TRBV19 and TRBJ2-3, with a weak D call TRBD2 (5 bases). V was shortened by 4 bases and J by 2 bases, with 16 bases between the two germline ends. The germline CDR1 and CDR2 sequences are LNHDA and SQIVND (reference sequence). CDR3 length equals 16 residues. The CDR3 spells CASSTDNRGFTDTQYF. The CDR3 coding sequence is TGTGCCAGTAGTACCGATAATCGGGGTTTCACAGATACGCAGTATTTT.